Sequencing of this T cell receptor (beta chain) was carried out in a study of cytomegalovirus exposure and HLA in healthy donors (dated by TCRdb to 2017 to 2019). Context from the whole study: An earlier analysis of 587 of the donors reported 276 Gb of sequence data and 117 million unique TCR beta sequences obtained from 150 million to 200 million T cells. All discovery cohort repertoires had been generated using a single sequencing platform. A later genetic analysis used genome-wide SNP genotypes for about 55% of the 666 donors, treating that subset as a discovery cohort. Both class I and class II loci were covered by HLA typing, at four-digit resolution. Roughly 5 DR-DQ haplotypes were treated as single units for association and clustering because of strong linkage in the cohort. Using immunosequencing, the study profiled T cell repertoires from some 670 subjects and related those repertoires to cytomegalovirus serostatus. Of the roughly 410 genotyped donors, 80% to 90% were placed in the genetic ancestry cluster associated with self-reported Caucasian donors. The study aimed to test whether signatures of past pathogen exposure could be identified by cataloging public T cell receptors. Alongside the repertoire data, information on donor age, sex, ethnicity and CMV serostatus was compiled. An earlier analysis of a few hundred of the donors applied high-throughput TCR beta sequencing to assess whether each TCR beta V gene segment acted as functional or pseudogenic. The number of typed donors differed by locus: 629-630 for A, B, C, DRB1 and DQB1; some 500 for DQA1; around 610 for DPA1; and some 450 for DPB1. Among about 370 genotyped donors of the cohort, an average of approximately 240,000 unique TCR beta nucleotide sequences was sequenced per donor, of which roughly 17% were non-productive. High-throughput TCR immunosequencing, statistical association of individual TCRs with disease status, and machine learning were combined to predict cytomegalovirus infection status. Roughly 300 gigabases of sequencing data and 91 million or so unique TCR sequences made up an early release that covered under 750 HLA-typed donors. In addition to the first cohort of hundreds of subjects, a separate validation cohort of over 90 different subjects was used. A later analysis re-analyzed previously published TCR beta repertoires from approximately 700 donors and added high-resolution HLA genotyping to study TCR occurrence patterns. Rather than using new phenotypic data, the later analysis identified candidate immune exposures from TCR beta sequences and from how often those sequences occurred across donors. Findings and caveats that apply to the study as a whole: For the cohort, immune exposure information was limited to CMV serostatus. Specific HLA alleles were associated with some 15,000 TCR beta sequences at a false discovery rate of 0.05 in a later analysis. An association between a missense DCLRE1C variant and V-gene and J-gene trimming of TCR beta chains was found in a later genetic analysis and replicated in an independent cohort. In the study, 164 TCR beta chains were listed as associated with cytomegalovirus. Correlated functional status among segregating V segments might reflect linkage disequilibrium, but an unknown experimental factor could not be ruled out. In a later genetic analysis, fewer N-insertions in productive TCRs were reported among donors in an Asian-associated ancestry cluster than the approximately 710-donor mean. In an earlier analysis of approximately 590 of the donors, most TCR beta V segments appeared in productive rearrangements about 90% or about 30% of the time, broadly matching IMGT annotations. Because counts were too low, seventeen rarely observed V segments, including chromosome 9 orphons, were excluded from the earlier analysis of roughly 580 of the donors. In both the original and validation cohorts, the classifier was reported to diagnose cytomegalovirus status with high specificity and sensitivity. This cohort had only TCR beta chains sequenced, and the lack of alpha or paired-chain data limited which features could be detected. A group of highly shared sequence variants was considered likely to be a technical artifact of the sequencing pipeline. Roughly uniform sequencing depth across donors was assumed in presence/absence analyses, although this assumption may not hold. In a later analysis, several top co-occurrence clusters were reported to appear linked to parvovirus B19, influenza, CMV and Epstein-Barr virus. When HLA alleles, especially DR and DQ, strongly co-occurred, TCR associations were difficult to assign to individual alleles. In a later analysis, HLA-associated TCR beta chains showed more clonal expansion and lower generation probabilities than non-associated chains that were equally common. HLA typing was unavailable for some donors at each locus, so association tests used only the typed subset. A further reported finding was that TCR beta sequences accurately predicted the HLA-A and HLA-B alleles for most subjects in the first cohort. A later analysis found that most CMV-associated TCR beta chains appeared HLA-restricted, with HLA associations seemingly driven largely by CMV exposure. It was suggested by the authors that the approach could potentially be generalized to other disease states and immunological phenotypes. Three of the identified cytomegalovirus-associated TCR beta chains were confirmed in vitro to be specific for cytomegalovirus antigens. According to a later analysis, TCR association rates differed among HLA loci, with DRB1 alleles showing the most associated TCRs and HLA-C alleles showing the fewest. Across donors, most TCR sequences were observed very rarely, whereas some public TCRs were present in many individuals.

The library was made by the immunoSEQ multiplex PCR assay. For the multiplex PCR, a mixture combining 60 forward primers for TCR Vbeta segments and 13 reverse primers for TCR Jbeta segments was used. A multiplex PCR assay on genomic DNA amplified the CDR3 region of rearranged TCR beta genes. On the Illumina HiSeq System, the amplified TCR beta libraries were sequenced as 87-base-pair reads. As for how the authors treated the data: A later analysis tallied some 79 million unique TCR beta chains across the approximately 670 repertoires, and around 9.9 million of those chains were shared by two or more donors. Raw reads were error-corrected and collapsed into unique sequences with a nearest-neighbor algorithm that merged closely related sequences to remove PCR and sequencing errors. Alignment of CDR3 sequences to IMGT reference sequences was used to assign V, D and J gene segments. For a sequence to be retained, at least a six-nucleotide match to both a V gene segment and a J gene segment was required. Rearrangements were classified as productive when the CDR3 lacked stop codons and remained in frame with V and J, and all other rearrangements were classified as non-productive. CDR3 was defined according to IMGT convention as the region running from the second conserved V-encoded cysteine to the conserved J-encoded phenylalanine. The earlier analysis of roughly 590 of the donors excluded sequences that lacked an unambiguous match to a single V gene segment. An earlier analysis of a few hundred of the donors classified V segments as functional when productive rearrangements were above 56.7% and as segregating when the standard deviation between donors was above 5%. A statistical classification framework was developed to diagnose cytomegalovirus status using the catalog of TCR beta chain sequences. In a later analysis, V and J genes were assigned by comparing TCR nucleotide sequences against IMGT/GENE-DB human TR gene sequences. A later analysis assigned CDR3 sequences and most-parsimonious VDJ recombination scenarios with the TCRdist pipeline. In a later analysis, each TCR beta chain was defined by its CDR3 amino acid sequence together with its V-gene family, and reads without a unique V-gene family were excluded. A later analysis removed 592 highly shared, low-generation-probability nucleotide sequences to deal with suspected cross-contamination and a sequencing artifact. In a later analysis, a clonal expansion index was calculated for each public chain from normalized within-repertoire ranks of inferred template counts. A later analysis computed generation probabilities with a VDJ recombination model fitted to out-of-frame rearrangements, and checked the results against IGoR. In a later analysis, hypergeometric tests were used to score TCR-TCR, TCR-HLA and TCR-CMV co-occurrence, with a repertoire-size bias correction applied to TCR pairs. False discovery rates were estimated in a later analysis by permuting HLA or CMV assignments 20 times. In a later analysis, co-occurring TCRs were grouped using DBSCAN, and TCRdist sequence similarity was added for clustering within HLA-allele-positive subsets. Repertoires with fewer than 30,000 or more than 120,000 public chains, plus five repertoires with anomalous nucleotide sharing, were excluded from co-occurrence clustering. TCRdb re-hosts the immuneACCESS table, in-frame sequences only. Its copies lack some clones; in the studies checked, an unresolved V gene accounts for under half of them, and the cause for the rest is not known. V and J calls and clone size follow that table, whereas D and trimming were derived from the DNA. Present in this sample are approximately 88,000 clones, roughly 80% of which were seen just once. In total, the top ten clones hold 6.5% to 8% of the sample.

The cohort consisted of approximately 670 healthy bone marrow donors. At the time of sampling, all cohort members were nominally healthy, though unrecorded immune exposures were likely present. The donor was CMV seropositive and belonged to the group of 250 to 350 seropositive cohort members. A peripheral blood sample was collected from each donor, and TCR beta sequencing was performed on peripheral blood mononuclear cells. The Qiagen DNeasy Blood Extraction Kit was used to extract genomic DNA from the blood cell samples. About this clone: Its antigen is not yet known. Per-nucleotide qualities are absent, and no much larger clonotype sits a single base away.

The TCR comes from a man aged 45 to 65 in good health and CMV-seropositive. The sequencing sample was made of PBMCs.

The CDR3 reads as follows: CASSQGGYTEAFF. The sequenced DNA: TGTGCCAGCTCACAGGGGGGGTACACTGAAGCTTTCTTT. In this chain, TRBV18 is recombined with TRBJ1-1; TRBD1 is possibly the D segment (6 matching bases). V and J lose 4 bases and 3 bases, and a span of 9 bases separates them. Spanning cysteine to phenylalanine, the CDR3 consists of 13 amino acids. The entry retains the CDR3 DNA only, 39 bases that are in frame from base 1. From the germline V gene, CDR1 is KGHSH and CDR2 is LQKENI.